This TCR beta chain was sequenced during a study of blood T cell repertoires in COVID-19. V lost 3 bases, J lost 3 bases, and 3 bases stayed unmatched. This CDR3 has 14 residues. CDR1 is SGHRS, CDR2 YFSETQ, per germline. The method was immunoSEQ multiplex PCR; TCRdb's version includes in-frame clones alone and lacks a portion of them. Here the sample spans about 180,000 clones, approximately 84% being singletons. In terms of age and location, participants ranged from roughly 18 to 90 years and lived in fewer than 30 US areas. Recovery meant two consecutive negative NP/OP PCR tests, professional clearance, or resolved symptoms.

Material for sequencing was PBMCs or T cells enriched from blood (not recorded which). The TCR comes from a woman between 45 and 65 years old who had recovered from COVID-19. The chain employs TRBV5-1 and TRBJ2-1, with 7 bases aligning to TRBD2. The CDR3 spells CASSSGLVYNEQFF. CDR3 DNA sequence: TGCGCCAGCAGCTCTGGACTAGTCTACAATGAGCAGTTCTTC.